This TCR beta chain was documented in a study of blood T cell repertoires in COVID-19. Study information: COVID-19 samples from acute and convalescent phases originated in the United States, Italy and Spain. Sources were T cells, B-cell-depleted T cells, or PBMCs; the material itself was cDNA or gDNA.

V gave up 1 base and J gave up 5 bases; unmatched junction bases: 6. CDR1 and CDR2 (germline): KGHSH, LQKENI. The CDR3 totals 15 residues. In the source study's methods: It was from reference gene primer amplification that nucleated cell counts were estimated. TCRdb keeps only in-frame clones here, not all; method: immunoSEQ multiplex PCR. That table supplies the V and J calls and clone size; D and trimming were determined from the DNA. The data contain about 62,000 clones, approximately 90% of them singletons. The sample taken for sequencing was peripheral blood. The chain carries TRBV18 and TRBJ1-1; 8 bases align to TRBD1. The receptor was derived from a woman of 80 years or more with acute or convalescent COVID-19. CDR3 coding DNA: TGTGCCAGCTCACCACTTACAGGGGGTAGGACTGAAGCTTTCTTT. Its protein is CASSPLTGGRTEAFF.